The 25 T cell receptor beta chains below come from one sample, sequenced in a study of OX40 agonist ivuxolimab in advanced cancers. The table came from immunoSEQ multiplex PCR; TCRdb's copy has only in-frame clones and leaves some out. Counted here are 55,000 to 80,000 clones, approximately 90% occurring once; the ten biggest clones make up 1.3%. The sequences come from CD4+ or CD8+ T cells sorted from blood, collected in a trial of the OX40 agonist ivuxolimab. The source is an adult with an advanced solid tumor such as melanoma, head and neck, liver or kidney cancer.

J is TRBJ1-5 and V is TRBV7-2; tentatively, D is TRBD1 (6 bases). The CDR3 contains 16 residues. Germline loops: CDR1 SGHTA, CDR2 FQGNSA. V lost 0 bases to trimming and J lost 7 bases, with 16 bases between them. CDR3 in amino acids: CASSLAAAQGGQPQHF. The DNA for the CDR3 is TGTGCCAGCAGCTTAGCGGCGGCACAGGGTGGGCAGCCCCAGCATTTT. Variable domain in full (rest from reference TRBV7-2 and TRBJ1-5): GAGVSQSPSNKVTEKGKDVELRCDPISGHTALYWYRQSLGQGLEFLIYFQGNSAPDKSGLPSDRFSAERTGGSVSTLTIQRTQQEDSAVYLCASSLAAAQGGQPQHFGDGTRLSIL.

As DNA, the CDR3 is TGTGCCAGCAGCCAAGAGGGCAGGAACACTGAAGCTTTCTTT. Translation gives CASSQEGRNTEAFF. This chain links TRBV4-2 with TRBJ1-1, with D uncertain. The CDR3 loop spans 14 amino acids. Germline-derived CDR1 and CDR2 are LGHNA and YNFKEQ. V was shortened by 0 bases and J by 1 base, with 6 bases between the two germline ends.

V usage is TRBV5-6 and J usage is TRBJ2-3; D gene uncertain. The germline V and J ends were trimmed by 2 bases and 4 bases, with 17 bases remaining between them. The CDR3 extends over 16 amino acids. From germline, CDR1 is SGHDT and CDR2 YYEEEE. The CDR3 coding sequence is TGTGCCAGCAGCTTAATCAGAGAAGTGAACGCAGATACGCAGTATTTT. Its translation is CASSLIREVNADTQYF.

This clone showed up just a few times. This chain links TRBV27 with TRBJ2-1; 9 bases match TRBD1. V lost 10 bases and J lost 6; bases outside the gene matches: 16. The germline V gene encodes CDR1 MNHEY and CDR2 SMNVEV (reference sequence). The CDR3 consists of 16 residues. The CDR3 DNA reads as TGTGCCACCCGAAACCCTACGGGACAGGGAGTCAATGAGCAGTTCTTC. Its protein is CATRNPTGQGVNEQFF.

The CDR3 reads CASPLAGQGGEQYF. In DNA, the CDR3 is TGTGCCAGCCCTCTCGCGGGGCAGGGGGGGGAGCAGTACTTC. The V and J genes are TRBV7-2 and TRBJ2-7, with D perhaps assigned TRBD1 or TRBD2 (7 bases each). The CDR3 runs 14 residues. Per germline, CDR1 SGHTA and CDR2 FQGNSA. V lost 8 bases and J lost 7, with 21 bases in between.

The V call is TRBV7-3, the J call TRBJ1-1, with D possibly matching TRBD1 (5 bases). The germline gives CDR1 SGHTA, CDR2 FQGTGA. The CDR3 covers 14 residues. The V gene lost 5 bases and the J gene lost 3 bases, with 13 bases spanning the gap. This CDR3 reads CASSPQQGYTEAFF. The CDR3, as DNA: TGTGCCAGCAGCCCCCAGCAGGGATACACTGAAGCTTTCTTT.

For the CDR3, the DNA is TGTGCCAGCAGCTTAGGGGGGACAGTTAACACCGGGGAGCTGTTTTTT. Amino acid sequence: CASSLGGTVNTGELFF. The genes are TRBV5-5 and TRBJ2-2; D perhaps matches TRBD1 (7 bases). V was shortened by 2 bases and J by 2 bases, with 13 bases between the two germline ends. The germline CDR1 and CDR2 sequences are SGHKS and YYEKEE (reference sequence). CDR3 size: 16 residues.

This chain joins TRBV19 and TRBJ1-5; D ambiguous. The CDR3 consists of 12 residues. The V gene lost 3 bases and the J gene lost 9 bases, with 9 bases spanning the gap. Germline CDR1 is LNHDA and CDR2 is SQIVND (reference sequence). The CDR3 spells CASSIVVGPQHF. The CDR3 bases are TGTGCCAGTAGTATTGTTGTGGGGCCCCAGCATTTT. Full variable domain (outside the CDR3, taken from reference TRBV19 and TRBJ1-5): DGGITQSPKYLFRKEGQNVTLSCEQNLNHDAMYWYRQDPGQGLRLIYYSQIVNDFQKGDIAEGYSVSREKKESFPLTVTSAQKNPTAFYLCASSIVVGPQHFGDGTRLSIL.

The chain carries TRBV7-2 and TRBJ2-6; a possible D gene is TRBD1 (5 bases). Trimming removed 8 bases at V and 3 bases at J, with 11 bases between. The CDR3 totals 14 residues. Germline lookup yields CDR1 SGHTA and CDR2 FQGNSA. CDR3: CASGTGFGANVLTF. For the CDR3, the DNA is TGTGCCAGCGGAACAGGCTTTGGGGCCAACGTCCTGACTTTC.

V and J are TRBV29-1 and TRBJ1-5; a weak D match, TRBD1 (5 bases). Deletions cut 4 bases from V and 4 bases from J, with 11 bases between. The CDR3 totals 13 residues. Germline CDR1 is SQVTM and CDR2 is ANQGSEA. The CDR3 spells CSVVWDLNQPQHF. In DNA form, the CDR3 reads TGCAGCGTTGTGTGGGACTTAAATCAGCCCCAGCATTTT.

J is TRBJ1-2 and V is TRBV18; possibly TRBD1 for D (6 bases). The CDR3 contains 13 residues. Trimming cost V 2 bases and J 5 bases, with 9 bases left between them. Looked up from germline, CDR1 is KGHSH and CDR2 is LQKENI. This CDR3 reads CASSPGGEYGYTF. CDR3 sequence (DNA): TGTGCCAGCTCACCAGGGGGCGAGTATGGCTACACCTTC.

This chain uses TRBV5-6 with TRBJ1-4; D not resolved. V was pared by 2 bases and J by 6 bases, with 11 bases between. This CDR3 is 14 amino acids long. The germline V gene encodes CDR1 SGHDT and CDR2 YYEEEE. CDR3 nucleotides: TGTGCCAGCAGCTTTGTGGCCGAAGATGAAAAACTGTTTTTT. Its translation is CASSFVAEDEKLFF.

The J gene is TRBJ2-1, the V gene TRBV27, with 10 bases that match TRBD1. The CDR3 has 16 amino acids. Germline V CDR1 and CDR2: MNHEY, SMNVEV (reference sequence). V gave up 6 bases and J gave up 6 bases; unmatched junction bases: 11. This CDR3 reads CASSRQGALRSNEQFF. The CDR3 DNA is TGTGCCAGCAGCCGACAGGGGGCGCTTAGATCCAATGAGCAGTTCTTC.

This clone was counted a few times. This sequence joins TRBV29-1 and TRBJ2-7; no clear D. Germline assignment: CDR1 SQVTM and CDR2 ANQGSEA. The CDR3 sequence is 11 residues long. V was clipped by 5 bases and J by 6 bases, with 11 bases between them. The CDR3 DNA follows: TGCAGCGTTCGCGTAACCCGCGAGCAGTACTTC. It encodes CSVRVTREQYF.

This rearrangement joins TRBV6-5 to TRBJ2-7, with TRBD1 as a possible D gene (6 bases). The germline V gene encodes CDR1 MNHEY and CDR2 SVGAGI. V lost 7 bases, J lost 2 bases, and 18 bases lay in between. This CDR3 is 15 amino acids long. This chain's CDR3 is CASTHLPKGAYEQYF. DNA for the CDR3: TGTGCCAGCACCCACCTCCCGAAGGGGGCCTACGAGCAGTACTTC.

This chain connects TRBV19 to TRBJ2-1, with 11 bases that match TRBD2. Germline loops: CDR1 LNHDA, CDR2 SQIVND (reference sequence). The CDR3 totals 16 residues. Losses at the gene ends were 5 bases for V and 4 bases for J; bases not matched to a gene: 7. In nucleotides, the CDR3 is TGTGCCAGTAGTTCTTGGACTAGCGGGCGTTACAATGAGCAGTTCTTC. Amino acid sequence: CASSSWTSGRYNEQFF.

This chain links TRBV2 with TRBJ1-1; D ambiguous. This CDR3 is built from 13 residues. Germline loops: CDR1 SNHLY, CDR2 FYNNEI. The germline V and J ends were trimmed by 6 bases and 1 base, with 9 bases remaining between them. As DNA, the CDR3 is TGTGCCAGCAGAACAAACAGGAACACTGAAGCTTTCTTT. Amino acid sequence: CASRTNRNTEAFF. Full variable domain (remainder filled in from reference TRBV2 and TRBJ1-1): EPEVTQTPSHQVTQMGQEVILRCVPISNHLYFYWYRQILGQKVEFLVSFYNNEISEKSEIFDDQFSVERPDGSNFTLKIRSTKLEDSAMYFCASRTNRNTEAFFGQGTRLTVV.

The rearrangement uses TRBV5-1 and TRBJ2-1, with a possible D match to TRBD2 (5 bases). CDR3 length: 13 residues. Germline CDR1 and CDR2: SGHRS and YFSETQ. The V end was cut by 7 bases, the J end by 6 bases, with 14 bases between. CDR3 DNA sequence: TGCGCCAGCTCCCCCGTTCGGGGCAATGAGCAGTTCTTC. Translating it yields CASSPVRGNEQFF. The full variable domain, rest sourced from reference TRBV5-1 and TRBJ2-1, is KAGVTQTPRYLIKTRGQQVTLSCSPISGHRSVSWYQQTPGQGLQFLFEYFSETQRNKGNFPGRFSGRQFSNSRSEMNVSTLELGDSALYLCASSPVRGNEQFFGPGTRLTVL.

CDR3 residues: CASSIGLARGGGTYEQYF. The CDR3 DNA is TGTGCCAGTAGTATCGGACTAGCTCGAGGGGGGGGTACGTACGAGCAGTACTTC. J is TRBJ2-7 and V is TRBV19, with 8 positions matching TRBD2. The CDR3 sequence is 18 residues long. The germline V gene has CDR1 LNHDA and CDR2 SQIVND (reference sequence). J gave up 4 bases and V 3 bases, and 17 bases lay outside the gene matches.

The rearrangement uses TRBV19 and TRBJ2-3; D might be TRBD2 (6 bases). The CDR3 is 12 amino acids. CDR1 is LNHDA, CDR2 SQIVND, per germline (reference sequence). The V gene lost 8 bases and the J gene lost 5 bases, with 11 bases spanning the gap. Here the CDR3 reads CASAGSGDTQYF. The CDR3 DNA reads TGTGCCAGTGCGGGATCTGGAGATACGCAGTATTTT.

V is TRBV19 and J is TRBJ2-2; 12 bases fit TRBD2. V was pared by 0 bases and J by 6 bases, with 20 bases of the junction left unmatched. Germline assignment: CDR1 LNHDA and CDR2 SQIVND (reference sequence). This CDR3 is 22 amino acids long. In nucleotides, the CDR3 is TGTGCCAGTAGTATAGAGCAAAGACTAGCGGGGGTGGACTCCCCAGGGGCCGGGGAGCTGTTTTTT. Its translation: CASSIEQRLAGVDSPGAGELFF.

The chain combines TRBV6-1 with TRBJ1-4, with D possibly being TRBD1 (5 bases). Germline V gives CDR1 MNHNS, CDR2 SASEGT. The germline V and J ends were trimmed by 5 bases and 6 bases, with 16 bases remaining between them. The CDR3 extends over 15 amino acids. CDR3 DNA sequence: TGTGCCAGCAGTCCTTCGAGGGGTAATGATGAAAAACTGTTTTTT. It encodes CASSPSRGNDEKLFF.

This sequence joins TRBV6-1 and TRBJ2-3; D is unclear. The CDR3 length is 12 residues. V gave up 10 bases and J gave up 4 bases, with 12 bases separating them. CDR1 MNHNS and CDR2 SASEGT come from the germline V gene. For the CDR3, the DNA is TGTGCCACTAACAAGGGTCCAGATACGCAGTATTTT. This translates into CATNKGPDTQYF.

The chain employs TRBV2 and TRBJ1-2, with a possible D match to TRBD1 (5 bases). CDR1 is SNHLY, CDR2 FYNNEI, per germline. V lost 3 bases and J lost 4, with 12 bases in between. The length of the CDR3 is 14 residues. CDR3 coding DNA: TGTGCCAGCAGTGAGGTAGACAGCGTCTATGGCTACACCTTC. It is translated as CASSEVDSVYGYTF.

The CDR3: CASSVAPTGHYTEAFF. CDR3 DNA: TGTGCCAGCAGCGTAGCGCCCACAGGGCATTACACTGAAGCTTTCTTT. The chain links TRBV9 to TRBJ1-1, with D maybe TRBD1 (6 bases). V was cut by 0 bases and J by 3 bases, with 15 bases left in between. The CDR3 length is 16 residues. Germline V lookup: CDR1 SGDLS, CDR2 YYNGEE.